Below are 20 T cell receptor beta chains sequenced from a single sample in a study of shared clonotypes between healthy human individuals. The data were produced by immunoSEQ multiplex PCR, yet TCRdb's version contains in-frame clones alone and is incomplete. This sample has over 2 million clones, with around 93% found just once. Input material: naive CD4+ T cells from PBMCs. Subset of the sample: CD45RA+ positively selected. These receptors were collected from a man between 18 and 35 years old in good health. Some clones in this sample may be carry-over from other donors' samples.

The chain recombines TRBV7-2 with TRBJ1-1, with D perhaps matching TRBD1 (5 bases). Looked up from germline, CDR1 is SGHTA and CDR2 is FQGNSA. This CDR3 has 15 residues. V gave up 1 base and J gave up 6 bases, with 15 bases separating them. DNA for the CDR3: TGTGCCAGCAGCTTAGTTGGAGGGGCTAGCGCTGAAGCTTTCTTT. It translates to CASSLVGGASAEAFF.

The sample holds one count of this clone. V and J are TRBV7-2 and TRBJ1-2; D is uncertain. This CDR3 is built from 15 residues. CDR1 is SGHTA, CDR2 FQGNSA, per germline. With 1 base removed from V and 4 bases from J, the gap between germline ends came to 13 bases. CDR3 bases: TGTGCCAGCAGCTTAGTCCCCCGAGACACCTATGGCTACACCTTC. Translation: CASSLVPRDTYGYTF.

V usage is TRBV6-5 and J usage is TRBJ1-4; 10 nucleotides align to TRBD1. The V gene's germline CDR1 is MNHEY and CDR2 SVGAGI. The CDR3 extends over 14 amino acids. J gave up 8 bases and V 5 bases, and 5 bases lay outside the gene matches. Here the CDR3 DNA reads TGTGCCAGCAGTACCGACAGGGGGCGGGAAAAACTGTTTTTT. It translates to CASSTDRGREKLFF.

This chain joins TRBV29-1 and TRBJ1-5; D may be TRBD1 (5 bases). V lost 7 bases and J lost 0, with 10 bases in between. Germline V CDR1 and CDR2: SQVTM, ANQGSEA. The length of the CDR3 is 13 residues. CDR3 sequence: CSARVDSNQPQHF. In DNA form, the CDR3 reads TGCAGCGCCAGGGTCGATAGCAATCAGCCCCAGCATTTT.

The chain links TRBV10-3 to TRBJ2-1, with 10 bases aligning to TRBD2. J lost 8 bases, V lost 11 bases, and 9 bases had no gene match. The CDR3 sequence is 13 residues long. In germline, CDR1 is ENHRY, CDR2 SYGVKD. The chain's CDR3 is CALGTSASDEQFF. CDR3 DNA sequence: TGTGCCTTAGGGACTAGCGCTTCCGATGAGCAGTTCTTC.

The chain has TRBV10-1 and TRBJ2-2; TRBD1 agrees at 8 bases. The CDR3 is 14 residues long. Germline V gene data show CDR1 as WNHNN and CDR2 as SYGVQD (reference sequence). V trimming: 5 bases; J trimming: 5 bases; junction bases outside the gene matches: 4. CDR3: CASSRTGLTGELFF. The CDR3 nucleotides are TGCGCCAGCAGTCGGACAGGGTTGACCGGGGAGCTGTTTTTT.

The V and J genes are TRBV7-9 and TRBJ2-7; the match to TRBD2 covers 8 bases. The CDR3 is 14 residues long. Germline V gives CDR1 SEHNR, CDR2 FQNEAQ (reference sequence). Trimming cost V 6 bases and J 3 bases; bases outside gene matches: 7. The CDR3 sequence is CASSNPAGVYEQYF. CDR3 nucleotides: TGTGCCAGCAGTAATCCAGCGGGAGTCTACGAGCAGTACTTC.

This chain links TRBV6-6 with TRBJ2-1, with 12 bases that match TRBD2. Germline CDR1 MNHNY, CDR2 SVGAGI (reference sequence). The CDR3 loop spans 16 amino acids. J gave up 7 bases and V 5 bases, and 9 bases lay outside the gene matches. The CDR3 sequence is CASSLGLAGQGNEQFF. Here the CDR3 DNA reads TGTGCCAGCAGTCTAGGACTAGCGGGACAAGGGAATGAGCAGTTCTTC.

This chain uses TRBV7-3 with TRBJ2-4; TRBD2 might be the D (6 bases). Deletions cut 2 bases from V and 2 bases from J, with 13 bases between. The germline gives CDR1 SGHTA, CDR2 FQGTGA. CDR3 size: 16 residues. For the CDR3, the DNA is TGTGCCAGCAGCTTACCCCGCGGCGGGACCAAAAACATTCAGTACTTC. This encodes CASSLPRGGTKNIQYF.

The chain carries TRBV2 and TRBJ2-3; D may be TRBD1 (6 bases). This CDR3 region has 16 residues. CDR1 and CDR2 (germline): SNHLY, FYNNEI. Trimming left V 5 bases short and J 5 bases short, with 20 bases between. The CDR3 is CASSLPAGAKGDTQYF. DNA of the CDR3: TGTGCCAGCAGTCTCCCAGCAGGGGCAAAGGGAGATACGCAGTATTTT.

This chain connects TRBV28 to TRBJ2-7; the match to TRBD2 covers 8 bases. Per the germline V gene, CDR1 is MDHEN and CDR2 is SYDVKM. The CDR3 is made up of 14 amino acids. J gave up 6 bases and V 4 bases, and 8 bases lay outside the gene matches. CDR3 protein: CASSSPTSVLEQYF. The CDR3 coding sequence is TGTGCCAGCAGTTCCCCGACTAGCGTCCTCGAGCAGTACTTC. The entire variable domain, with the rest obtained from reference TRBV28 and TRBJ2-7, is as follows: DVKVTQSSRYLVKRTGEKVFLECVQDMDHENMFWYRQDPGLGLRLIYFSYDVKMKEKGDIPEGYSVSREKKERFSLILESASTNQTSMYLCASSSPTSVLEQYFGPGTRLTVT.

This chain joins TRBV11-2 and TRBJ2-6, with D possibly being TRBD1 or TRBD2 (5 bases each). The ends were cut back, 2 bases at V and 6 bases at J, with 14 bases in the middle. The length of the CDR3 is 16 residues. Germline V CDR1 and CDR2: SGHAT, FQNNGV. Written as DNA, the CDR3 is TGTGCCAGCAGCTTATTCCGGGACCCGATGGCCAACGTCCTGACTTTC. It codes for CASSLFRDPMANVLTF.

The V gene is TRBV11-2, the J gene TRBJ2-1; 16 nucleotides line up with TRBD2. This CDR3 has 18 amino acids. The V gene's germline CDR1 is SGHAT and CDR2 FQNNGV. V was clipped by 2 bases and J by 9 bases; unmatched bases: 10. CDR3 in amino acids: CASSLTGLAGGAYGEQFF. Written as DNA, the CDR3 is TGTGCCAGCAGCTTAACGGGACTAGCGGGAGGGGCGTATGGTGAGCAGTTCTTC.

The chain employs TRBV7-2 and TRBJ2-3; 7 bases map to TRBD1. This CDR3 spans 15 amino acids. Germline lookup yields CDR1 SGHTA and CDR2 FQGNSA. After removal of 5 bases from V and 2 bases from J, the junction contained 7 bases not matched to a gene. The CDR3 sequence: CASSGYRGNTDTQYF. The CDR3 region has the DNA TGTGCCAGCAGCGGATACAGGGGAAACACAGATACGCAGTATTTT. The entire variable domain, with the rest obtained from reference TRBV7-2 and TRBJ2-3, is as follows: GAGVSQSPSNKVTEKGKDVELRCDPISGHTALYWYRQSLGQGLEFLIYFQGNSAPDKSGLPSDRFSAERTGGSVSTLTIQRTQQEDSAVYLCASSGYRGNTDTQYFGPGTRLTVL.

This chain links TRBV7-9 with TRBJ1-4; weak D call: TRBD1 (5 bases). V lost 6 bases and J lost 5, with 10 bases in between. This CDR3 region has 13 residues. The germline gives CDR1 SEHNR, CDR2 FQNEAQ (reference sequence). CDR3 sequence reads: CASRRGPNEKLFF. The CDR3 region has the DNA TGTGCCAGCAGGAGGGGACCAAATGAAAAACTGTTTTTT.

The V and J genes are TRBV18 and TRBJ2-2; D is unclear. Germline lookup yields CDR1 KGHSH and CDR2 LQKENI. This CDR3 is built from 14 residues. V dropped 5 bases and J dropped 0 bases, with 7 bases sitting between them. CDR3 protein: CASSIQPNTGELFF. CDR3 bases: TGTGCCAGCTCAATACAGCCGAACACCGGGGAGCTGTTTTTT.

The chain has TRBV5-1 and TRBJ1-4; 12 bases match TRBD1. This CDR3 is built from 15 residues. V lost 5 bases, J lost 7 bases, and 6 bases stayed unmatched. In germline, CDR1 is SGHRS, CDR2 YFSETQ. CDR3 sequence (DNA): TGCGCCAGCAGGGTCGGGACAGGGGGCTTTGAAAAACTGTTTTTT. Protein: CASRVGTGGFEKLFF. The variable domain in full, with the rest retrieved from reference TRBV5-1 and TRBJ1-4, is KAGVTQTPRYLIKTRGQQVTLSCSPISGHRSVSWYQQTPGQGLQFLFEYFSETQRNKGNFPGRFSGRQFSNSRSEMNVSTLELGDSALYLCASRVGTGGFEKLFFGSGTQLSVL.

V usage is TRBV11-3 and J usage is TRBJ2-7, with TRBD2 as a possible D gene (5 bases). V lost 2 bases and J lost 0, with 17 bases in between. In germline, CDR1 is SGHNT, CDR2 YENEEA. This CDR3 is built from 17 residues. CDR3 sequence reads: CASSLPGVERYSYEQYF. The CDR3 bases are TGTGCCAGCAGCTTACCCGGGGTTGAGCGGTACTCCTACGAGCAGTACTTC. The full variable domain, with the rest looked up from reference TRBV11-3 and TRBJ2-7, is EAGVVQSPRYKIIEKKQPVAFWCNPISGHNTLYWYLQNLGQGPELLIRYENEEAVDDSQLPKDRFSAERLKGVDSTLKIQPAELGDSAVYLCASSLPGVERYSYEQYFGPGTRLTVT.

This clone was observed a few times. The gene calls are TRBV27 and TRBJ1-5, with D uncertain. V was trimmed by 5 bases and J by 2 bases, leaving 19 bases between them. This CDR3 has 17 residues. Germline CDR1 reads MNHEY; CDR2 reads SMNVEV (reference sequence). The DNA of the CDR3 is TGTGCCAGCAGTCACCCCCGGCTAGGGCGCGGCAATCAGCCCCAGCATTTT. Translation gives CASSHPRLGRGNQPQHF.

The V gene is TRBV6-1, the J gene TRBJ1-4; no definite D call. This CDR3 region has 17 residues. The germline CDR1 and CDR2 sequences are MNHNS and SASEGT. V lost 3 bases and J 4 bases, leaving 18 bases between the germline ends. The CDR3 protein is CASSDSSVVWSNEKLFF. The CDR3 DNA follows: TGTGCCAGCAGTGATAGTTCGGTGGTGTGGAGTAATGAAAAACTGTTTTTT.